By frequency in the sample, the clone carrying this T cell receptor (beta chain) is medium-sized. The antigen is unknown. Other DNA sequences of this sample code for an identical CDR3. The source of the sample is a study of regulatory dendritic cells for organ transplantation. Data came from immunoSEQ multiplex PCR; TCRdb stores just in-frame clones and leaves some out. This sample has a few thousand clones, with 59% found just once. Sorted subsets were CFSE-labeled and cultured four to six days with allogeneic dendritic cells. Sequencing was done on a sample of memory CD8+ T cells from blood cultured with dendritic cells. The sample's subset: CD45RO+ memory T cells. The sequence was collected from a human donor in good health.

The CDR3 loop is CASSPGGTEAFF. The DNA for the CDR3 is TGTGCCAGCAGCCCAGGGGGGACTGAAGCTTTCTTT. The chain combines TRBV7-9 with TRBJ1-1; 7 bases line up with TRBD1. Trimming cost V 5 bases and J 5 bases; bases outside gene matches: 2. CDR1 and CDR2 from the germline V gene are SEHNR and FQNEAQ (reference sequence). The length of the CDR3 is 12 residues.